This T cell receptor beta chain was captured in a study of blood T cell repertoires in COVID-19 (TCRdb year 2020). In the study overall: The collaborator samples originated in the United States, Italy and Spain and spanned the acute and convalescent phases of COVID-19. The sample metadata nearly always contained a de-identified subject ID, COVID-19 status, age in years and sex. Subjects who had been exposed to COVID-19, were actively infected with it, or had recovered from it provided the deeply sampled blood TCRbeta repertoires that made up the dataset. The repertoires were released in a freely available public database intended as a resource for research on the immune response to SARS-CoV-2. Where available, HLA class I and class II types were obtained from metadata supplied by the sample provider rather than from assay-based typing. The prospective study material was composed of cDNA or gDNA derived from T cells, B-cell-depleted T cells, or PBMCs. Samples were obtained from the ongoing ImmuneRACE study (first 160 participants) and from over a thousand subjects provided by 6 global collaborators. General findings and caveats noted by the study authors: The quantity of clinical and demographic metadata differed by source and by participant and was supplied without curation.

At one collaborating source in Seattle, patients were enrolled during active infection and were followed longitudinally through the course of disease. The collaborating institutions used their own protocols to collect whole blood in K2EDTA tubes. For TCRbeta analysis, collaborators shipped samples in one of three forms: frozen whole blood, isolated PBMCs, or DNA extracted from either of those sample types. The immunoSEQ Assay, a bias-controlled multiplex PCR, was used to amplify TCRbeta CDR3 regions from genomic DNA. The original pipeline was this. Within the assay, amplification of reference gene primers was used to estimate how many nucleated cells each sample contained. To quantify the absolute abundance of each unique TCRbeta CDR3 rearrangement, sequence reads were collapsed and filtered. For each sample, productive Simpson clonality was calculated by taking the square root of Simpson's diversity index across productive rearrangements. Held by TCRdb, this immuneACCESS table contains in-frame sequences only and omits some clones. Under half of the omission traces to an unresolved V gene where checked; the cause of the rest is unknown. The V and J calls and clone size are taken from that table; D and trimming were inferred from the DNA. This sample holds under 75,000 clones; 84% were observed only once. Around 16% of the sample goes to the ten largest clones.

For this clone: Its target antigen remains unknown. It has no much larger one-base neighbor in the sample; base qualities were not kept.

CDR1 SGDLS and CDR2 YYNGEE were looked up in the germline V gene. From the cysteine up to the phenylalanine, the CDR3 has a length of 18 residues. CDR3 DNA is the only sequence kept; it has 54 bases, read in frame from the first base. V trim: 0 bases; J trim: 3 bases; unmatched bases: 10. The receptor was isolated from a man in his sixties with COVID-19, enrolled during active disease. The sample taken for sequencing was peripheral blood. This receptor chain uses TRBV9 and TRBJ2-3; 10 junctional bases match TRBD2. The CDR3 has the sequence CASSVGPGRTSGTDTQYF. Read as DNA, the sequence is TGTGCCAGCAGCGTAGGACCCGGTCGGACTAGCGGAACAGATACGCAGTATTTT.